This TCR beta chain was identified during a study of shared clonotypes between healthy human individuals. Study-level results: A generally larger estimated richness was seen in naive subsets than in memory subsets.

The method was immunoSEQ multiplex PCR; TCRdb's version includes in-frame clones alone and lacks a portion of them. The sample shows about 2.4 million clones, 90% to 95% of them seen only once. Points on this clone: Its antigen is unknown.

The sequence was obtained from a man younger than 35 in good health. Some clones in this sample may be carry-over from other donors' samples. Material for sequencing was naive CD4+ T cells from PBMCs. Subset reported: CD45RA+ positively selected.

The CDR3 DNA is TGCGCCAGCAGCGTCCCTAGCGGGAGGACAGATACGCAGTATTTT. Its translation is CASSVPSGRTDTQYF. This chain connects TRBV5-1 to TRBJ2-3; TRBD2 aligns across 11 bases. J lost 3 bases, V lost 4 bases, and 4 bases had no gene match. The V gene's germline CDR1 is SGHRS and CDR2 YFSETQ. The CDR3 covers 15 residues. The entire variable domain, with the rest obtained from reference TRBV5-1 and TRBJ2-3, is as follows: KAGVTQTPRYLIKTRGQQVTLSCSPISGHRSVSWYQQTPGQGLQFLFEYFSETQRNKGNFPGRFSGRQFSNSRSEMNVSTLELGDSALYLCASSVPSGRTDTQYFGPGTRLTVL.